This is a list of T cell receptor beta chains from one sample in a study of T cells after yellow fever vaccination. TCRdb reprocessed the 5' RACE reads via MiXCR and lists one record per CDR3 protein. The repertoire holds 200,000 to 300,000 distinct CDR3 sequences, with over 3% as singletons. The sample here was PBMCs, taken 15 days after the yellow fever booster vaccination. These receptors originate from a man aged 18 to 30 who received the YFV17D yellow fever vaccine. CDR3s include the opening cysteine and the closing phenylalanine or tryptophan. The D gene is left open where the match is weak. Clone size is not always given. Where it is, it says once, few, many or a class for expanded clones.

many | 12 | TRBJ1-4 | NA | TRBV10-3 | TGTGCCATCAGTGCAGTAGGTGAAAAACTGTTTTTT | CAISAVGEKLFF
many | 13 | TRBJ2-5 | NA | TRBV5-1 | TGCGCCAGCAGTAGGGGGGATCAAGAGACCCAGTACTTC | CASSRGDQETQYF
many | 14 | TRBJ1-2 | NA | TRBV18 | TGTGCCAGCTCACCACCGTTGTATGACCGGGGCTACACCTTC | CASSPPLYDRGYTF
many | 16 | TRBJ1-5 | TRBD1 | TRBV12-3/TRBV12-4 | TGTGCCAGCAGTCCGGGACAGGGATATAGCAATCAGCCCCAGCATTTT | CASSPGQGYSNQPQHF
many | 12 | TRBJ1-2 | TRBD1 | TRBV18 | TGTGCCAGCTCACCGGCAGGGGGAAGCTACACCTTC | CASSPAGGSYTF
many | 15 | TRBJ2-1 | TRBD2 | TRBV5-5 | TGTGCCAGCAGCTTCGGCGGGGGATTATACAATGAGCAGTTCTTC | CASSFGGGLYNEQFF
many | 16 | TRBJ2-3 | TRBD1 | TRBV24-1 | TGTGCCACCAGTGATTTGCCGGGACAGGGCACAGATACGCAGTATTTT | CATSDLPGQGTDTQYF
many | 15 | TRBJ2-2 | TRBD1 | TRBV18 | TGTGCCAGCTCACCAGGACAGGGTTCGACCGGGGAGCTGTTTTTT | CASSPGQGSTGELFF
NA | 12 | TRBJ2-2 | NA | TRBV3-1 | TGTGCCAGCAGCCAGAACACCGGGGAGCTGATTTTT | CASSQNTGELIF
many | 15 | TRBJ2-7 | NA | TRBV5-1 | TGCGCCAGCAGCTTGGTTGGTGGAAGATCCTACGAGCAGTACTTC | CASSLVGGRSYEQYF
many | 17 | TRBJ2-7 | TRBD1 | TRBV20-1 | TGCAGTGCTATAAGCAGGATTCGGGACAGGAATACGGGGGAGCAGTACTTC | CSAISRIRDRNTGEQYF
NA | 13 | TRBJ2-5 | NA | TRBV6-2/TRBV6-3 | TGTGCCAGCAGTTACCCCAACCGACCCTTCCAGTACTTC | CASSYPNRPFQYF
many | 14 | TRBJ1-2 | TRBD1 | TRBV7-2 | TGTGCCAGCAGGAATCTACAGGGGGTCTATGGCTACACCTTC | CASRNLQGVYGYTF
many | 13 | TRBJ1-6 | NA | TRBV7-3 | TGTGCCAGCAGGGCTGGGGGTAATTCACCCCTCCACTTT | CASRAGGNSPLHF
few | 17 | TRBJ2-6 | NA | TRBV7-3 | TGTGCCAGCAGCCCCCACCCCCCGGGGTCTGGGGCCAACGTCCTGACTTTC | CASSPHPPGSGANVLTF
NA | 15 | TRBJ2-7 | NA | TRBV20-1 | TGCAGTGCTCCGGGGGGCGGGGGTCCCTCCTACGAGCAGTACTTC | CSAPGGGGPSYEQYF
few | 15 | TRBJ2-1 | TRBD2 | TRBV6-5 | TGTGCCAGCAGACCCGGGGGGGCCTTTTACAATGAGCAGTTCTTC | CASRPGGAFYNEQFF
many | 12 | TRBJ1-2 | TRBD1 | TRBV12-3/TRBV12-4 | TGTGCCAGCAGCGGGACAGACTATGGCTACACCTTC | CASSGTDYGYTF
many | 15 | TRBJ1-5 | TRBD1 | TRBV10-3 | TGTGCCATCAGTGATCTAGGGACAGGGGAAGGGCCCCAGCATTTT | CAISDLGTGEGPQHF
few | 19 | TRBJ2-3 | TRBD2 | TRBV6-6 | TGTGCCAGCAGCCGACCGGGACTAGCGGGGGGACCTAGCACAGATACGCAGTATTTT | CASSRPGLAGGPSTDTQYF
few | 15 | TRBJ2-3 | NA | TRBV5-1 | TGCGCCAGCAGCTTGGGGAACGGGGGATCAGATACGCAGTATTTT | CASSLGNGGSDTQYF
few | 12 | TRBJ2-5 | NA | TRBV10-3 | TGTGCCATCAGAGCCGAGCCGGGGACCCAGTACTTC | CAIRAEPGTQYF
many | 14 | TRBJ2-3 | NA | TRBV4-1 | TGCGCCAGCAACCAACCCCAAAGCACAGATACGCAGTATTTT | CASNQPQSTDTQYF